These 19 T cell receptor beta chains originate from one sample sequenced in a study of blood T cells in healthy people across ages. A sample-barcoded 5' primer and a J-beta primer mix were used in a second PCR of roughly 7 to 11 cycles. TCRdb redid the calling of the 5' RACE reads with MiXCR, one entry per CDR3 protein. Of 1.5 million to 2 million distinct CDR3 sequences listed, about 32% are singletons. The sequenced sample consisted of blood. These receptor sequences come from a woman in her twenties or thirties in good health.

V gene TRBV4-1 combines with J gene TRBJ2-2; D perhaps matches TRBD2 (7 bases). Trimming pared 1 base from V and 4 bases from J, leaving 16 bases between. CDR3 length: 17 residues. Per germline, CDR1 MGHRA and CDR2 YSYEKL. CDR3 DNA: TGCGCCAGCAGCCAAGGGGGCCGGGGGGCGCTCACCGGGGAGCTGTTTTTT. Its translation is CASSQGGRGALTGELFF.

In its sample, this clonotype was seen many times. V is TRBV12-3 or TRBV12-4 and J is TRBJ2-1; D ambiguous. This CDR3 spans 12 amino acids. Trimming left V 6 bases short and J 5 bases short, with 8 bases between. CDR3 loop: CASSPGDNEQFF. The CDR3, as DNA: TGTGCCAGCAGCCCTGGGGACAATGAGCAGTTCTTC.

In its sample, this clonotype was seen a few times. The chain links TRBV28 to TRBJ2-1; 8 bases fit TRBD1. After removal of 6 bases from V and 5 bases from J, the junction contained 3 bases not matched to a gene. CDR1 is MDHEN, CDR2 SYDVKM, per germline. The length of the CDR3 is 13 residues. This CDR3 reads CASSMGQDNEQFF. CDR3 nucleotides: TGTGCCAGCAGCATGGGACAGGACAATGAGCAGTTCTTC.

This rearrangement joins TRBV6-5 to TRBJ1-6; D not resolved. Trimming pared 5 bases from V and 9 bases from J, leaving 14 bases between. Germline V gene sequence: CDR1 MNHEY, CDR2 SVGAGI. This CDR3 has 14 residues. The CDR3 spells CASSRAIVGSPLHF. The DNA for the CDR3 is TGTGCCAGCAGTAGAGCTATAGTGGGTTCACCCCTCCACTTT.

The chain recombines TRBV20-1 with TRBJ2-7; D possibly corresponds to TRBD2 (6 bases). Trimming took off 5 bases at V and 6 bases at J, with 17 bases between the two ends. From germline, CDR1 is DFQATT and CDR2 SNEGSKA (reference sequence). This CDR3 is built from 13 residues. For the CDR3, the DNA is TGCAGTGCTCTGACATGGCCCGGGGGCGAGCAGTACTTC. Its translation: CSALTWPGGEQYF.

DNA of the CDR3: TGCAGTGCCTACCCTTTAGCGGGAGCCAAAAACATTCAGTACTTC. Translating it yields CSAYPLAGAKNIQYF. The chain employs TRBV20-1 and TRBJ2-4; 7 bases are a match to TRBD2. In germline, CDR1 is DFQATT, CDR2 SNEGSKA (reference sequence). The CDR3 totals 15 residues. With V trimmed by 6 bases and J by 0 bases, 8 bases remained unmatched.

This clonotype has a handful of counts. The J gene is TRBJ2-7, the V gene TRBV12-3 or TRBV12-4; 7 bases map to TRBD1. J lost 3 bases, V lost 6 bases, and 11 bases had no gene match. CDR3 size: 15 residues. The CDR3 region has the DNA TGTGCCAGCAGCGAAACCGGGACAGAGTACTACGAGCAGTACTTC. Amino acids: CASSETGTEYYEQYF.

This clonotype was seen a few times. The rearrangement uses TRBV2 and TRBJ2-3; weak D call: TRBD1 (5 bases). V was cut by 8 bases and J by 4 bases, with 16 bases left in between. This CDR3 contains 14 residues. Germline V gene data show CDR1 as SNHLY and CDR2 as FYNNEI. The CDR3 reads CASHRLPSADTQYF. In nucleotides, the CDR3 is TGTGCCAGCCACAGGCTACCTTCGGCAGATACGCAGTATTTT.

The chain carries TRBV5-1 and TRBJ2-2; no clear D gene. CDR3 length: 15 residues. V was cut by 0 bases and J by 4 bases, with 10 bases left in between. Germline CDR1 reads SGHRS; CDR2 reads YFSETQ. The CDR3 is CASSLAVQTTGELFF. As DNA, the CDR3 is TGCGCCAGCAGCTTGGCAGTCCAGACCACCGGGGAGCTGTTTTTT.

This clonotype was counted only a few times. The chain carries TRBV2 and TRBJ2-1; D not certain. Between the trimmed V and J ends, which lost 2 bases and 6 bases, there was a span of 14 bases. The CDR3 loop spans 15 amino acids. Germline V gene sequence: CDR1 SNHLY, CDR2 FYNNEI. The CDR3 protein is CASSETWLGSNEQFF. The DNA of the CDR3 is TGTGCCAGCAGTGAAACTTGGCTAGGCAGCAATGAGCAGTTCTTC.

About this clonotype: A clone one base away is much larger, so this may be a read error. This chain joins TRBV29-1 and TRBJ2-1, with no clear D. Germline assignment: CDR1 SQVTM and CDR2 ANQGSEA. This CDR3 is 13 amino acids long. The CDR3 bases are TGCAGCGTTGAAGTTACGTGGAACAATGAGCAGGTCTTC. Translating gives CSVEVTWNNEQVF.

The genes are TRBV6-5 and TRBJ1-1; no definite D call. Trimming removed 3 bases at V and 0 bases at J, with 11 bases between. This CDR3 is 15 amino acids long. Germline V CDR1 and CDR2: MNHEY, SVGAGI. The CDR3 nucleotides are TGTGCCAGCAGTTATCGGGAGGGCATGAACACTGAAGCTTTCTTT. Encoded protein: CASSYREGMNTEAFF.

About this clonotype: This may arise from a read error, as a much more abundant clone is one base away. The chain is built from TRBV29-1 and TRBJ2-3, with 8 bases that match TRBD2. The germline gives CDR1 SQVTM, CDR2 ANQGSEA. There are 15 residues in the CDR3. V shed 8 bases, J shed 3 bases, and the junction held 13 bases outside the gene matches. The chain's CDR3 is CSILGSGSGTDTQYF. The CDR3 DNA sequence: TGCAGCATTCTCGGCAGCGGGAGTGGTACAGATACGCAGTATTTT.

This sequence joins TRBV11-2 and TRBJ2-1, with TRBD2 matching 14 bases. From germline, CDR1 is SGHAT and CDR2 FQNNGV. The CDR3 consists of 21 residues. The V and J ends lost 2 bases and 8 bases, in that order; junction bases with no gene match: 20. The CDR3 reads CASSLTYGLAGGTGAFDEQFF. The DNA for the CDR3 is TGTGCCAGCAGCTTAACTTACGGACTAGCGGGGGGTACGGGGGCCTTTGATGAGCAGTTCTTC.

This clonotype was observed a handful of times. The DNA for the CDR3 is TGTGCCAGCAGACTCAGCGGGGACCCCTACAATGAGCAGTTCTTC. Amino acid sequence: CASRLSGDPYNEQFF. The chain employs TRBV6-5 and TRBJ2-1; 7 nucleotides agree with TRBD2. The germline CDR1 and CDR2 sequences are MNHEY and SVGAGI. After removal of 6 bases from V and 2 bases from J, the junction contained 7 bases not matched to a gene. CDR3 length: 15 residues.

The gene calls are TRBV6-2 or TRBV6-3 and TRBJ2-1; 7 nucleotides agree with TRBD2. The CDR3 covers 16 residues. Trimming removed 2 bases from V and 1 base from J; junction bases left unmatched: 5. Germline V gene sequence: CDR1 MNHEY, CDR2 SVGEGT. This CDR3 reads CASSYPREGSYNEQFF. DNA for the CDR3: TGTGCCAGCAGTTACCCCAGGGAGGGATCCTACAATGAGCAGTTCTTC.

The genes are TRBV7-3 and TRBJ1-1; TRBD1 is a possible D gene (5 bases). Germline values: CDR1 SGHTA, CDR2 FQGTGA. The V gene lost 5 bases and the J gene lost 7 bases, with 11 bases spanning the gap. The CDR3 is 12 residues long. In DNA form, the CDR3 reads TGTGCCAGCAGCGCCGGGGCGTTTGAAGCTTTCTTT. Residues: CASSAGAFEAFF.

The CDR3 DNA sequence: TGCGCCAGCAGTCACACCGGGACAGGGGGTTTGAATGAGCAGTTCTTC. This codes for CASSHTGTGGLNEQFF. The chain is built from TRBV5-1 and TRBJ2-1, with TRBD1 matching over 11 bases. CDR1 SGHRS and CDR2 YFSETQ come from the germline V gene. V dropped 5 bases and J dropped 7; count of bases not matched to a gene: 11. CDR3 size: 16 residues.

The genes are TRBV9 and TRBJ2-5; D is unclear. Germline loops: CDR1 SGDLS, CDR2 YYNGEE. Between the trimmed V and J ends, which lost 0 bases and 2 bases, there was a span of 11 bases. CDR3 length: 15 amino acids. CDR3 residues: CASSVAWRSQETQYF. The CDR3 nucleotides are TGTGCCAGCAGCGTAGCATGGCGAAGTCAAGAGACCCAGTACTTC.